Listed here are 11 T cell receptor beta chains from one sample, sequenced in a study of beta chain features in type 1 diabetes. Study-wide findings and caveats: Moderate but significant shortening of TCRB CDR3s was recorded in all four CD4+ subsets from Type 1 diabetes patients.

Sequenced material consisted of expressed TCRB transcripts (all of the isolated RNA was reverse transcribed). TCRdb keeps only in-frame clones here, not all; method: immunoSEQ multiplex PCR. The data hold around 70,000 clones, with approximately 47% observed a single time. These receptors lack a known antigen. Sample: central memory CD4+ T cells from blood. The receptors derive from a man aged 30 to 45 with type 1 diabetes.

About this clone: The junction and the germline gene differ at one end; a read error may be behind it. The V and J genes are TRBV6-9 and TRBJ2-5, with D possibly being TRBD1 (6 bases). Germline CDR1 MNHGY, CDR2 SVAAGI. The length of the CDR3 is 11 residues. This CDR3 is CASSYWRQVNF. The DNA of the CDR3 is TGTGCCAGCAGTTATTGGAGACAGGTGAACTTC.

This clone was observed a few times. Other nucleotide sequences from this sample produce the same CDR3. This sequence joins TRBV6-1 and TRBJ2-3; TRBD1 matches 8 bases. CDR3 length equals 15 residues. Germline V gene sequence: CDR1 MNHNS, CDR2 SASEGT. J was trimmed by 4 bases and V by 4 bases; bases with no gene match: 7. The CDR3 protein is CASSAQGANPDTQYF. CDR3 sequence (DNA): TGTGCCAGCAGTGCTCAGGGGGCGAACCCAGATACGCAGTATTTT.

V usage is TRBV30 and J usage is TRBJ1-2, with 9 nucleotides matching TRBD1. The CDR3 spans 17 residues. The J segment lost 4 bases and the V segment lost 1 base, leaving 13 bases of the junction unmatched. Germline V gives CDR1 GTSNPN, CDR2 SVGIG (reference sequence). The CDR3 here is CAWSAGTGRRSVYGYTF. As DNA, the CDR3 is TGTGCCTGGAGTGCCGGGACAGGGAGAAGGTCGGTCTATGGCTACACCTTC.

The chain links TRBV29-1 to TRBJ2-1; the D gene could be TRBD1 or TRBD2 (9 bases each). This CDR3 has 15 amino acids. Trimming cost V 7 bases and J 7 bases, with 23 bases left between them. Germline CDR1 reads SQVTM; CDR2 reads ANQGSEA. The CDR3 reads CSAGQGVAGDNEQFF. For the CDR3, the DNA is TGCAGCGCGGGACAGGGAGTAGCGGGAGATAATGAGCAGTTCTTC.

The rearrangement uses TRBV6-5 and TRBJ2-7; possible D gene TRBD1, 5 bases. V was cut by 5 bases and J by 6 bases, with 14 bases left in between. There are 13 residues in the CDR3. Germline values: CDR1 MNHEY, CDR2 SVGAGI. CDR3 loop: CASSNFRVGEQYF. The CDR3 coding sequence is TGTGCCAGCAGTAATTTCAGGGTCGGCGAGCAGTACTTC.

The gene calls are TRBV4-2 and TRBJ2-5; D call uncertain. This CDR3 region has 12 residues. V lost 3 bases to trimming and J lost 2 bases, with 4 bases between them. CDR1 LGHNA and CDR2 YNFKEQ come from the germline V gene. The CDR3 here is CASSQTQETQYF. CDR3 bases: TGTGCCAGCAGCCAGACTCAAGAGACCCAGTACTTC.

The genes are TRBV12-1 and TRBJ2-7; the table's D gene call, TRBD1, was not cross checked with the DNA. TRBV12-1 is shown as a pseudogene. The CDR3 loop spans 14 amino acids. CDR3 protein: CASSPRTGDYEQYF. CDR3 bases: TGTGCCAGCAGCCCTCGGACAGGGGACTACGAGCAGTACTTC.

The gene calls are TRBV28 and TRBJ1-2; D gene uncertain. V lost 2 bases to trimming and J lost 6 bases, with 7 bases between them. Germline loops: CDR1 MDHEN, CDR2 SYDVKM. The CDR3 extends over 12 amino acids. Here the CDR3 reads CASSLGGNGYTF. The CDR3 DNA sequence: TGTGCCAGCAGTTTAGGAGGGAATGGCTACACCTTC.

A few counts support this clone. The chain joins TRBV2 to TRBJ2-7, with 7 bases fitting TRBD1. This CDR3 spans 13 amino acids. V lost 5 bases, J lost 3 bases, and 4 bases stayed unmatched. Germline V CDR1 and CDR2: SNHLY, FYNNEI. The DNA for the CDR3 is TGTGCCAGCAGTCTCCGGGACAGCTACGAGCAGTACTTC. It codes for CASSLRDSYEQYF.

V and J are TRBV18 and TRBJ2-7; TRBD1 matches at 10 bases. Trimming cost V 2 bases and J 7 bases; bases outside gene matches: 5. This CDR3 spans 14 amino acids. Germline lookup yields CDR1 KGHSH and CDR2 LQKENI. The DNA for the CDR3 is TGTGCCAGCTCACCATCGGGACAGGGGAGGGAGCAGTACTTC. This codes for CASSPSGQGREQYF.

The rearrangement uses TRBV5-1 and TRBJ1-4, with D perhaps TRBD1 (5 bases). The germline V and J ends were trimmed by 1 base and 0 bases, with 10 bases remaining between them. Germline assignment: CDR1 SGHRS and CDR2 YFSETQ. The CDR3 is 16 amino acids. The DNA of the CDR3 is TGCGCCAGCAGCTTGAGACAGATAGCAACTAATGAAAAACTGTTTTTT. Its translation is CASSLRQIATNEKLFF.